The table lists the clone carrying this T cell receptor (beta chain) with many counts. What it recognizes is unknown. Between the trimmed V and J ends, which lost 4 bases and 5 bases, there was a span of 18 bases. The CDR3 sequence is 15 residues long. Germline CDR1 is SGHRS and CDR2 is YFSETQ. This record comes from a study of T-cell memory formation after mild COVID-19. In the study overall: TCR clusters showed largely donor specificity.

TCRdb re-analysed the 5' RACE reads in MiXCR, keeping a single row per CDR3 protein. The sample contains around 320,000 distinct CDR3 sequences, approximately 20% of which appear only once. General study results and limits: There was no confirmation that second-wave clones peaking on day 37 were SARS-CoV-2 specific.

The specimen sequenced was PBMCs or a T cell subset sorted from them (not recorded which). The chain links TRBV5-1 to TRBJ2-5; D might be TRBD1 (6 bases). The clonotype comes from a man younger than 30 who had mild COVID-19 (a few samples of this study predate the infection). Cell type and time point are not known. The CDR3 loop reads CASSRDNRAEETQYF. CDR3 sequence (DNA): TGCGCCAGCAGCCGGGACAACCGGGCTGAGGAGACCCAGTACTTC.